The 29 T cell receptor beta chains reported below all come from one sample, sequenced in a study of control samples from healthy donors and cancer patients. The method was immunoSEQ multiplex PCR; TCRdb's version includes in-frame clones alone and lacks a portion of them. The sample yields approximately 100,000 clones, 85% to 90% seen once. Source material: blood. Receptors originate from a woman in her thirties or forties in good health.

The CDR3 coding sequence is TGTGCCAGCAGCCCGAAACGCGGCAGGGTTAGCAATCAGCCCCAGCATTTT. Its translation is CASSPKRGRVSNQPQHF. V and J are TRBV21-1 and TRBJ1-5; TRBD1 is taken as the D call from the table, unchecked against the DNA. TRBV21-1 is a pseudogene locus. This CDR3 region has 17 residues.

The genes are TRBV11-3 and TRBJ1-6, with D perhaps TRBD1 (5 bases). Germline V gene lookup returns CDR1 SGHNT and CDR2 YENEEA. Trimming took off 0 bases at V and 8 bases at J, with 17 bases between the two ends. The CDR3 contains 17 residues. This chain's CDR3 is CASSLDRRGGVDSPLHF. The CDR3 DNA is TGTGCCAGCAGCTTAGATCGTCGGGGAGGGGTGGATTCACCCCTCCACTTT.

The rearrangement joins TRBV5-4 to TRBJ2-3, with D possibly TRBD1 on 6 matching bases. This CDR3 has 16 amino acids. Trimming removed 4 bases at V and 0 bases at J, with 15 bases between. Germline CDR1 is SGHNT and CDR2 is YYREEE (reference sequence). CDR3: CASSGSGTPSTDTQYF. The CDR3 region has the DNA TGTGCCAGCAGCGGGTCCGGGACACCTAGCACAGATACGCAGTATTTT.

V is TRBV2 and J is TRBJ1-1; 8 bases line up with TRBD1. Germline lookup yields CDR1 SNHLY and CDR2 FYNNEI. This CDR3 spans 14 amino acids. J was trimmed by 1 base and V by 5 bases; bases with no gene match: 3. Here the CDR3 DNA reads TGTGCCAGCAGTCCAGGGGGCGGGAACACTGAAGCTTTCTTT. Protein: CASSPGGGNTEAFF.

The chain recombines TRBV29-1 with TRBJ2-3, with 8 bases matching TRBD1. The CDR3 is 14 residues long. The V and J ends lost 4 bases and 4 bases, in that order; junction bases with no gene match: 7. Germline loops: CDR1 SQVTM, CDR2 ANQGSEA. CDR3 protein: CSVARGLSADTQYF. The CDR3 DNA follows: TGCAGCGTTGCCAGGGGGCTTAGCGCAGATACGCAGTATTTT.

This chain joins TRBV6-5 and TRBJ2-2; 11 bases agree with TRBD1. V dropped 8 bases and J dropped 4; count of bases not matched to a gene: 3. The CDR3 loop spans 14 amino acids. Germline V gene lookup returns CDR1 MNHEY and CDR2 SVGAGI. This CDR3 reads CASHGTGGTGELFF. The CDR3 coding sequence is TGTGCCAGCCATGGGACAGGGGGCACCGGGGAGCTGTTTTTT.

The chain joins TRBV6-7 to TRBJ2-2, with 7 nucleotides matching TRBD1. TRBV6-7 is an ORF; its function is uncertain. J lost 5 bases, V lost 7 bases, and 16 bases had no gene match. The length of the CDR3 is 17 residues. The CDR3 nucleotides read TGTGCCAGCAACTCTCCCCTTAGGGCAGGGGGTACCGGGGAGCTGTTTTTT. Translating it yields CASNSPLRAGGTGELFF.

The CDR3 sequence is CASSSQGNEQYF. The DNA for the CDR3 is TGTGCCAGCAGCTCCCAGGGGAACGAGCAGTACTTC. This chain joins TRBV5-4 and TRBJ2-7; a weak D match, TRBD1 (6 bases). CDR3 length: 12 amino acids. Trimming took 3 bases from V and 5 from J, leaving 9 bases between them. The germline gives CDR1 SGHNT, CDR2 YYREEE (reference sequence).

This clone appeared once. V gene TRBV7-2 combines with J gene TRBJ1-1; the D is unclear. With 3 bases removed from V and 0 bases from J, the gap between germline ends came to 2 bases. Germline CDR1 is SGHTA and CDR2 is FQGNSA. The CDR3 length is 12 residues. For the CDR3, the DNA is TGTGCCAGCAGCTTTATGAACACTGAAGCTTTCTTT. Amino acid sequence: CASSFMNTEAFF.

This clone was seen more than once but under ten times. V and J are TRBV7-3 and TRBJ2-7, with D unclear. This CDR3 is 13 amino acids long. The V gene lost 5 bases and the J gene lost 4 bases, with 12 bases spanning the gap. From germline, CDR1 is SGHTA and CDR2 FQGTGA. DNA for the CDR3: TGTGCCAGCAGCCCCTTGGGCGGATACGAGCAGTACTTC. This sequence encodes CASSPLGGYEQYF.

This chain uses TRBV11-3 with TRBJ1-5; 7 nucleotides line up with TRBD1. The CDR3 extends over 17 amino acids. Germline V lookup: CDR1 SGHNT, CDR2 YENEEA. Trimming cost V 0 bases and J 4 bases; bases outside gene matches: 9. The CDR3 DNA is TGTGCCAGCAGCTTAGATCCCCGGACAGGCTTAAATCAGCCCCAGCATTTT. As protein: CASSLDPRTGLNQPQHF.

V gene TRBV27 combines with J gene TRBJ1-4; 9 nucleotides align to TRBD1. Germline V gene data show CDR1 as MNHEY and CDR2 as SMNVEV (reference sequence). The trim removed 5 bases at V and 7 bases at J, leaving 8 bases unmatched. The CDR3 length is 15 residues. For the CDR3, the DNA is TGTGCCAGCAGTGTCCGGGACAGGGTTGGTGAAAAACTGTTTTTT. The encoded protein is CASSVRDRVGEKLFF.

V usage is TRBV7-2 and J usage is TRBJ1-2; TRBD1 matches at 9 bases. The germline V gene has CDR1 SGHTA and CDR2 FQGNSA. V was clipped by 5 bases and J by 7 bases; unmatched bases: 11. This CDR3 has 15 residues. The CDR3 DNA reads TGTGCCAGCAGCGCCCGACAGGGGGTGACGGGTGGCTACACCTTC. Amino acids: CASSARQGVTGGYTF.

This clone was observed a single time. This chain uses TRBV5-1 with TRBJ2-1, with 7 bases that match TRBD1. CDR3 length: 15 residues. Germline V CDR1 and CDR2: SGHRS, YFSETQ. Trimming took 0 bases from V and 0 from J; bases not matched to a gene: 0. The CDR3 sequence is CASSLGDSSYNEQFF. The CDR3 DNA reads TGCGCCAGCAGCTTGGGGGACAGCTCCTACAATGAGCAGTTCTTC.

This clone was observed a single time. The chain recombines TRBV24-1 with TRBJ1-2; D might be TRBD1 (6 bases). Trimming cost V 5 bases and J 4 bases, with 10 bases left between them. Germline lookup yields CDR1 KGHDR and CDR2 SFDVKD. This CDR3 has 13 amino acids. The CDR3 nucleotides read TGTGCCACCAGTGGTGAGGGGGGCTATGGCTACACCTTC. This encodes CATSGEGGYGYTF.

This chain links TRBV24-1 with TRBJ2-2, with 7 bases lining up with TRBD1. Germline CDR1 reads KGHDR; CDR2 reads SFDVKD. The V and J ends lost 8 bases and 0 bases, in that order; junction bases with no gene match: 2. The CDR3 sequence is 14 residues long. CDR3 DNA sequence: TGTGCCACCACCGGGACAGCGAACACCGGGGAGCTGTTTTTT. It yields the protein CATTGTANTGELFF.

The V gene is TRBV7-2, the J gene TRBJ1-1; no clear D. Trimming took off 7 bases at V and 10 bases at J, with 13 bases between the two ends. In germline, CDR1 is SGHTA, CDR2 FQGNSA. This CDR3 contains 11 residues. The CDR3 loop reads CASNLAGGAFF. DNA of the CDR3: TGTGCCAGCAACCTAGCAGGTGGAGCTTTCTTT.

This clone is a singleton in its sample. The gene calls are TRBV3-1 (or the pseudogene TRBV3-2) and TRBJ1-5; no firm D call. Per the germline V gene, CDR1 is LGHDT and CDR2 is YNNKEL (reference sequence). Trimming pared 0 bases from V and 6 bases from J, leaving 6 bases between. The CDR3 sequence is 13 residues long. The CDR3, as DNA: TGTGCCAGCAGCCAAGATCTTACTCAGCCCCAGCATTTT. This gives the protein CASSQDLTQPQHF.

The chain's CDR3 is CASSLAGTGVGEQYF. The CDR3 region has the DNA TGCGCCAGCAGCCTTGCGGGGACAGGGGTGGGGGAGCAGTACTTC. V gene TRBV5-1 combines with J gene TRBJ2-7; 10 bases are a match to TRBD1. Germline V lookup: CDR1 SGHRS, CDR2 YFSETQ. CDR3 size: 15 residues. The junction had 11 bases not matched to a gene; V was cut back by 4 bases and J by 7 bases.

The rearrangement joins TRBV9 to TRBJ1-2; the match to TRBD1 covers 7 bases. CDR1 SGDLS and CDR2 YYNGEE come from the germline V gene. This CDR3 spans 15 amino acids. Trimming removed 4 bases from V and 4 bases from J; junction bases left unmatched: 10. The CDR3 region has the DNA TGTGCCAGCAGCCCCCAAGGGCAGGGGGTCTATGGCTACACCTTC. It specifies CASSPQGQGVYGYTF.

V and J are TRBV7-9 and TRBJ1-2, with a possible D match to TRBD1 (5 bases). Germline V gives CDR1 SEHNR, CDR2 FQNEAQ (reference sequence). The CDR3 covers 16 residues. V was cut by 2 bases and J by 0 bases, with 13 bases left in between. The chain's CDR3 is CASSLSGVEANYGYTF. CDR3 bases: TGTGCCAGCAGCTTATCGGGGGTTGAAGCTAACTATGGCTACACCTTC.

This chain joins TRBV5-1 and TRBJ1-1; D not resolved. The CDR3 covers 12 residues. Trimming cost V 1 base and J 5 bases, with 6 bases left between them. Germline-derived CDR1 and CDR2 are SGHRS and YFSETQ. The CDR3 bases are TGCGCCAGCAGCTTGTTGGGGACTGAAGCTTTCTTT. Protein sequence: CASSLLGTEAFF.

This clone showed up just once. The chain links TRBV9 to TRBJ2-7; 9 positions match TRBD1. The CDR3 has 15 residues. Germline CDR1 and CDR2: SGDLS and YYNGEE. V lost 0 bases and J lost 5; bases outside the gene matches: 6. The CDR3 nucleotides are TGTGCCAGCAGCGTAGAATGGACAGGGGAGAACGAGCAGTACTTC. Protein product: CASSVEWTGENEQYF.

The chain recombines TRBV3-1 (or the pseudogene TRBV3-2) with TRBJ2-1, with TRBD1 identical over 11 bases. Germline CDR1 and CDR2: LGHDT and YNNKEL (reference sequence). The CDR3 runs to 14 residues. V lost 6 bases to trimming and J lost 4 bases; unmatched junction nucleotides: 2. Here the CDR3 reads CASRDRGLYNEQFF. DNA for the CDR3: TGTGCCAGCAGGGACAGGGGGCTTTACAATGAGCAGTTCTTC.

V is TRBV27 and J is TRBJ1-5; TRBD1 is a possible D gene (5 bases). V lost 6 bases, J lost 0 bases, and 9 bases lay in between. CDR1 and CDR2 (germline): MNHEY, SMNVEV (reference sequence). The CDR3 spans 14 residues. CDR3 bases: TGTGCCAGCAGCAGGGAGTATAGCAATCAGCCCCAGCATTTT. Protein product: CASSREYSNQPQHF.

The chain recombines TRBV2 with TRBJ2-1, with D perhaps given as TRBD1 or TRBD2 (5 bases each). There are 13 residues in the CDR3. Deletions cut 7 bases from V and 12 bases from J, with 19 bases between. CDR1 SNHLY and CDR2 FYNNEI come from the germline V gene. The CDR3 loop is CASTPGTIPWQFF. CDR3 nucleotides: TGTGCCAGCACTCCCGGGACGATCCCGTGGCAGTTCTTC.

The chain carries TRBV28 and TRBJ1-1; a weak D match, TRBD1 (5 bases). The CDR3 covers 14 residues. The ends were cut back, 6 bases at V and 6 bases at J, with 17 bases in the middle. Germline lookup yields CDR1 MDHEN and CDR2 SYDVKM. The CDR3 DNA follows: TGTGCCAGCAGCCCCGCAGGGTTCTTTTCTGAAGCTTTCTTT. Its translation is CASSPAGFFSEAFF.

The CDR3 nucleotides read TGTGCCTGGAGTGTAGGGAGGAATACGCAGTATTTT. Translated: CAWSVGRNTQYF. The chain employs TRBV30 and TRBJ2-3; weak D call: TRBD2 (6 bases). CDR1 GTSNPN and CDR2 SVGIG come from the germline V gene (reference sequence). V dropped 0 bases and J dropped 7 bases, with 8 bases sitting between them. This CDR3 is built from 12 residues.

CDR3 DNA sequence: TGTGCCATCAGTGCCCAATCGGGGGAGCAGTACTTC. Residues: CAISAQSGEQYF. This sequence joins TRBV10-3 and TRBJ2-7; tentative D call: TRBD2 (5 bases). V dropped 4 bases and J dropped 7 bases, with 11 bases sitting between them. Germline assignment: CDR1 ENHRY and CDR2 SYGVKD. The CDR3 runs to 12 residues.